This T cell receptor beta chain appears in the sequencing data of a study of radiation and T cells in renal cell carcinoma. Study-level information: Nephrectomy followed 15 Gy stereotactic body radiation by 4 weeks.

In the case of this clone: The target antigen is unknown.

Only in-frame clones appear in the TCRdb table, and some are missing; sequencing was by immunoSEQ multiplex PCR. The top ten clones hold 7.5% to 8.5% of a sample with approximately 100,000 clones, 75% to 90% of them seen once. As to time point: baseline pretreatment blood. Treatment reported: 15 Gy SBRT to primary tumor, nephrectomy 4 weeks later. Radiation-treated patients gave blood at baseline, week 2 and week 4. The tumor was a clear cell renal cell carcinoma. This CDR3 is built from 13 residues. The V gene lost 10 bases and the J gene lost 1 base, with 12 bases spanning the gap. The germline gives CDR1 SGHTA, CDR2 FQGNSA. General study points: Without pretreatment biopsies, baseline tumor clonotype presence was undetermined.

This receptor was identified in a man aged 45-60 years with renal cell carcinoma. The chain has TRBV7-2 and TRBJ2-3; D might be TRBD2 (6 bases). The source was blood, collected from a patient whose treatment included radiotherapy and nephrectomy. As DNA, the CDR3 is TGTGCCACCAAATGGGGGGGCACAGATACGCAGTATTTT. It codes for CATKWGGTDTQYF.